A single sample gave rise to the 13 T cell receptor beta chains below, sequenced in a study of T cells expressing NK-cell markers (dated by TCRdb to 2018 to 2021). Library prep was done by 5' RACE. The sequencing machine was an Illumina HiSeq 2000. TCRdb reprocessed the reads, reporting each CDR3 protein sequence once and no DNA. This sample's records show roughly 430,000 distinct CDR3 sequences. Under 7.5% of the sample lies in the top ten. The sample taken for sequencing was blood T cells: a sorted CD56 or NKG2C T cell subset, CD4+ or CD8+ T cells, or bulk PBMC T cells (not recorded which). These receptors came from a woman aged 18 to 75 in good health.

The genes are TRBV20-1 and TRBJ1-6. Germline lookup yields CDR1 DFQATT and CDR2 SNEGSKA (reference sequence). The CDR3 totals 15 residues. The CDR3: CSARAISYQDSPLHF.

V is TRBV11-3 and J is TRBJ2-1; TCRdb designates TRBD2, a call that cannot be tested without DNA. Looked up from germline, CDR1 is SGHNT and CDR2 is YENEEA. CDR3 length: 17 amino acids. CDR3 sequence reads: CASSPIGSSGGAREQFF.

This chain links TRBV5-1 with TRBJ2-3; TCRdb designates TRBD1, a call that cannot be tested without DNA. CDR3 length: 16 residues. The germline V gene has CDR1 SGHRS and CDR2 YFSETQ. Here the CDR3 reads CASSLAGQGPTDTQYF.

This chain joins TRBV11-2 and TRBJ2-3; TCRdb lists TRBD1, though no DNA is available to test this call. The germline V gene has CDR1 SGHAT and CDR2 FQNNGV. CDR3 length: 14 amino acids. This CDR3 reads CASSLGGATDTQYF.

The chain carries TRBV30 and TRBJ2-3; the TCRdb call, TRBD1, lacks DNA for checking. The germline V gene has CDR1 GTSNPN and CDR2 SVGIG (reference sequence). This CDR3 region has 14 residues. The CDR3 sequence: CAWSQIGGSDTQYF.

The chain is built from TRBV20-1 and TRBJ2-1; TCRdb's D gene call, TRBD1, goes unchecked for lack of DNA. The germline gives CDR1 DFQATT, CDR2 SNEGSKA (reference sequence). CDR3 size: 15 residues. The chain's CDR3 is CSVGGSPGLNNEQFF.

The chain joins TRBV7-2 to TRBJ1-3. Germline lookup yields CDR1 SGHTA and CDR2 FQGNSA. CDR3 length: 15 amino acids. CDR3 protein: CASSLGGISGNTIYF.

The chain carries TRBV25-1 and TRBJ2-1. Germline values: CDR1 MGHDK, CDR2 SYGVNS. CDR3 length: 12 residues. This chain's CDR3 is CASSEFPNEQFF.

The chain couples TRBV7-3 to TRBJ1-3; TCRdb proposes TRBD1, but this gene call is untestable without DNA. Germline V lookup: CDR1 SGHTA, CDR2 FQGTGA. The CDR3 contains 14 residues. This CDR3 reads CASSPGQSGNTIYF.

CDR3 protein: CASSSWNTGELFF. This chain joins TRBV9 and TRBJ2-2. CDR1 SGDLS and CDR2 YYNGEE come from the germline V gene. This CDR3 is 13 amino acids long.

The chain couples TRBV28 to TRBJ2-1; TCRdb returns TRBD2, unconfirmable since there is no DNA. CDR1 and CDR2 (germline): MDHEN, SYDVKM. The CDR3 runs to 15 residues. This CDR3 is CASSNTGTSRNEQFF.

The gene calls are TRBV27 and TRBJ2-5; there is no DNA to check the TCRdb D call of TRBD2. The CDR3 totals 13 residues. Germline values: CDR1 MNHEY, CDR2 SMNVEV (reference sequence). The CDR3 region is CASSLLEGETQYF.

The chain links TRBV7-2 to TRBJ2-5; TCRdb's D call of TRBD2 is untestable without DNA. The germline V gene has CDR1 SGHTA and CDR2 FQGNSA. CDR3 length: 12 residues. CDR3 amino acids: CASSPTGASKYF.